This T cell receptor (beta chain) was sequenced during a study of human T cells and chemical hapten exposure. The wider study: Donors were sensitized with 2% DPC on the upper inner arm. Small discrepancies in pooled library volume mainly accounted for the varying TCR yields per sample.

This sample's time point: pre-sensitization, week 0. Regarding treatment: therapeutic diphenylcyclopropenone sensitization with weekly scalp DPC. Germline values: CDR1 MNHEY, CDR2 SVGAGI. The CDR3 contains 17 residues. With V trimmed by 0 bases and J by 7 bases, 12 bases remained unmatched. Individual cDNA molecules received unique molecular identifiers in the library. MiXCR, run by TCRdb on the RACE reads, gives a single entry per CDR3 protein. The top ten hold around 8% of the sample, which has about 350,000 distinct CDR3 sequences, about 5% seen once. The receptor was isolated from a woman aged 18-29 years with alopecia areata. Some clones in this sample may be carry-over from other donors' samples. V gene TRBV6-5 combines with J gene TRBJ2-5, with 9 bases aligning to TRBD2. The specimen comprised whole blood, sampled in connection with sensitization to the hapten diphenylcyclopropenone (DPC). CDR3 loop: CASSYSFQRGARGTQYF. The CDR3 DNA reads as TGTGCCAGCAGTTACTCGTTCCAGCGGGGGGCACGGGGGACCCAGTACTTC.